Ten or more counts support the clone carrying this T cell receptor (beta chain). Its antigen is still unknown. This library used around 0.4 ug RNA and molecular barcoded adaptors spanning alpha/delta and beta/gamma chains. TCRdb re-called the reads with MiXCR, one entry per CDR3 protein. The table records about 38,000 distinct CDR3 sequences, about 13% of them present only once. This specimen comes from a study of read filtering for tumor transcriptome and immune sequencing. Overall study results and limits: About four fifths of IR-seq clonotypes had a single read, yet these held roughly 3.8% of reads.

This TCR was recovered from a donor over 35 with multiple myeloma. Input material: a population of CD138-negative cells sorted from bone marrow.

The CDR3 spells CASSSSGPATQYF. DNA for the CDR3: TGTGCCAGCAGCTCCTCGGGTCCCGCTACGCAGTATTTT. The chain joins TRBV7-8 to TRBJ2-3, with no clear D. This CDR3 is built from 13 residues. CDR1 SGHVS and CDR2 FQNEAQ come from the germline V gene. Trimming took 4 bases from V and 8 from J, leaving 13 bases between them. Full variable domain (remainder filled in from reference TRBV7-8 and TRBJ2-3): GAGVSQSPRYKVAKRGQDVALRCDPISGHVSLFWYQQALGQGPEFLTYFQNEAQLDKSGLPSDRFFAERPEGSVSTLKIQRTQQEDSAVYLCASSSSGPATQYFGPGTRLTVL.